What follows are 14 T cell receptor beta chains derived from one specimen sequenced in a study of blood T cell repertoires in COVID-19. Profiled with immunoSEQ multiplex PCR; TCRdb holds only in-frame clones, not every one. The repertoire consists of 390,000 or so clones, with 90% occurring once and the leading ten covering around 7%. The source material was peripheral blood. Every receptor here comes from a man between 18 and 35 years old with active or convalescent COVID-19.

The chain carries TRBV21-1 and TRBJ1-5. TRBV21-1 corresponds to a pseudogene. The length of the CDR3 is 12 residues. The DNA for the CDR3 is TGTGCAGTAGGTCGGGAGGGTCAGCCCCAGCATTTT. This sequence encodes CAVGREGQPQHF.

The rearrangement uses TRBV19 and TRBJ1-1; a possible D gene is TRBD1 (5 bases). The germline V gene has CDR1 LNHDA and CDR2 SQIVND (reference sequence). This CDR3 is built from 17 residues. With 3 bases removed from V and 0 bases from J, the gap between germline ends came to 17 bases. The DNA of the CDR3 is TGTGCCAGTAGTATCACAGGCTTTAACCTAATGAACACTGAAGCTTTCTTT. Protein product: CASSITGFNLMNTEAFF.

This clone was counted a single time. This chain connects TRBV18 to TRBJ1-1; D is unclear. CDR1 and CDR2 (germline): KGHSH, LQKENI. V shed 2 bases and J shed 11 bases, with 12 bases lying between them. The CDR3 covers 12 residues. The CDR3 loop is CASSPREGSAFF. The CDR3 nucleotides read TGTGCCAGCTCACCAAGGGAGGGCTCTGCTTTCTTT.

The chain couples TRBV29-1 to TRBJ2-7; 7 positions agree with TRBD1. The junction had 6 bases not matched to a gene; V was cut back by 6 bases and J by 4 bases. This CDR3 region has 12 residues. CDR1 is SQVTM and CDR2 is ANQGSEA in the germline V gene. The CDR3, as DNA: TGCAGCGTAACCGGACAGGTATACGAGCAGTACTTC. Its translation: CSVTGQVYEQYF.

J is TRBJ1-5 and V is TRBV29-1, with TRBD1 matching 8 bases. Per germline, CDR1 SQVTM and CDR2 ANQGSEA. This CDR3 region has 13 residues. The V segment lost 6 bases and the J segment 2 bases; nucleotides outside the gene matches: 3. The CDR3 region has the DNA TGCAGCGTAGAGACAGGGGGCAATCAGCCCCAGCATTTT. Translation gives CSVETGGNQPQHF.

The V call is TRBV7-9, the J call TRBJ2-3, with TRBD1 as a possible D gene (6 bases). From germline, CDR1 is SEHNR and CDR2 FQNEAQ (reference sequence). This CDR3 is built from 17 residues. Trimming stripped 7 bases from V and 0 bases from J, with 20 bases between. As DNA, the CDR3 is TGTGCCAGCATCCCCCCACAAAGACAGGAGAGCACAGATACGCAGTATTTT. This gives the protein CASIPPQRQESTDTQYF.

The V and J genes are TRBV11-2 and TRBJ1-2, with D unresolved. Trimming left V 6 bases short and J 8 bases short, with 22 bases between. The CDR3 covers 15 residues. CDR1 SGHAT and CDR2 FQNNGV come from the germline V gene. This chain's CDR3 is CASSSAGVSGYGYTF. CDR3 DNA sequence: TGTGCCAGCAGTTCCGCAGGCGTGTCGGGATACGGCTACACCTTC. The variable domain in full, completed from reference TRBV11-2 and TRBJ1-2, reads EAGVAQSPRYKIIEKRQSVAFWCNPISGHATLYWYQQILGQGPKLLIQFQNNGVVDDSQLPKDRFSAERLKGVDSTLKIQPAKLEDSAVYLCASSSAGVSGYGYTFGSGTRLTVV.

J is TRBJ1-3 and V is TRBV6-2 or TRBV6-3; D is ambiguous. The CDR3 has 19 residues. V shed 6 bases and J shed 4 bases, with 28 bases lying between them. Germline V gives CDR1 MNHEY, CDR2 SVGEGT. The CDR3 reads CASRYRSAGRGTWGNTIYF. Written as DNA, the CDR3 is TGTGCCAGCAGATACCGATCAGCCGGTCGGGGTACCTGGGGAAACACCATATATTTT.

This chain uses TRBV5-1 with TRBJ2-3; TRBD2 is a possible D gene (5 bases). Trimming took 6 bases from V and 2 from J, leaving 13 bases between them. The CDR3 contains 14 residues. Germline CDR1 reads SGHRS; CDR2 reads YFSETQ. CDR3 amino acids: CASTRGDSTDTQYF. In DNA, the CDR3 is TGCGCCAGCACCCGGGGTGACTCCACAGATACGCAGTATTTT.

This sequence joins TRBV4-2 and TRBJ2-1; D not resolved. Germline CDR1 reads LGHNA; CDR2 reads YNFKEQ. V lost 1 base and J lost 9, with 10 bases in between. This CDR3 comprises 13 residues. The CDR3 DNA is TGTGCCAGCAGCCAAGCATCCGGGTTTGAGCAGTTCTTC. Its protein is CASSQASGFEQFF.

The chain uses TRBV4-1 and TRBJ1-2, with 9 bases that match TRBD1. The CDR3 sequence is 15 residues long. V gave up 4 bases and J gave up 3 bases; unmatched junction bases: 6. Per germline, CDR1 MGHRA and CDR2 YSYEKL. The CDR3 nucleotides are TGCGCCAGCAGCCCAAACAGGGGGCGCGACTATGGCTACACCTTC. Translated, it gives CASSPNRGRDYGYTF.

The V gene is TRBV5-4, the J gene TRBJ2-3, with a possible D match to TRBD2 (6 bases). V lost 0 bases and J 6 bases, leaving 14 bases between the germline ends. CDR3 length equals 15 residues. The germline CDR1 and CDR2 sequences are SGHNT and YYREEE (reference sequence). The CDR3 nucleotides are TGTGCCAGCAGCTTGGACGTGGGAGGAAGGGATACGCAGTATTTT. It specifies CASSLDVGGRDTQYF. The variable domain in full, with the rest retrieved from reference TRBV5-4 and TRBJ2-3, is ETGVTQSPTHLIKTRGQQVTLRCSSQSGHNTVSWYQQALGQGPQFIFQYYREEENGRGNFPPRFSGLQFPNYSSELNVNALELDDSALYLCASSLDVGGRDTQYFGPGTRLTVL.

This clone showed up just once. Written as DNA, the CDR3 is TGTGCCAGCAGCCAAGATCGGGCGGGTAACTATGGCTACACCTTC. Amino acid sequence: CASSQDRAGNYGYTF. The chain links TRBV3-1 (or the pseudogene TRBV3-2) to TRBJ1-2; D not resolved. Germline V CDR1 and CDR2: LGHDT, YNNKEL (reference sequence). CDR3 length: 15 amino acids. V was pared by 0 bases and J by 1 base, with 9 bases between.

This clone was seen once. V is TRBV9 and J is TRBJ2-7, with D perhaps matching TRBD2 (6 bases). V was clipped by 4 bases and J by 3 bases, with 11 bases between them. Germline V gene data show CDR1 as SGDLS and CDR2 as YYNGEE. This CDR3 is built from 13 residues. CDR3 sequence: CASSPLASYEQYF. The CDR3 nucleotides read TGTGCCAGCAGCCCTCTAGCGAGCTACGAGCAGTACTTC.